These 25 T cell receptor beta chains share one sample of origin, sequenced in a study of blood T cells in healthy people across ages. Then a second PCR, running about 6 to 11 cycles, was carried out with a sample-barcoded 5' primer and a J-beta primer mix. TCRdb re-called the 5' RACE reads through MiXCR, storing one row per CDR3 protein. This table has nearly 800,000 distinct CDR3 sequences, 25% appearing once. In addition, the sample was reused for a study of T cells of mothers and their children.

Sequenced material: blood. Receptors originate from a boy between 10 and 17 years old in good health.

This sequence joins TRBV7-9 and TRBJ1-5; 9 bases are a match to TRBD1. Germline V gene data show CDR1 as SEHNR and CDR2 as FQNEAQ (reference sequence). The CDR3 length is 16 residues. V was pared by 5 bases and J by 4 bases, with 9 bases of the junction left unmatched. The chain's CDR3 is CASSQSTGGGNQPQHF. For the CDR3, the DNA is TGTGCCAGCAGCCAAAGTACAGGGGGCGGTAATCAGCCCCAGCATTTT. The whole variable domain, remainder taken from reference TRBV7-9 and TRBJ1-5, is DTGVSQNPRHKITKRGQNVTFRCDPISEHNRLYWYRQTLGQGPEFLTYFQNEAQLEKSRLLSDRFSAERPKGSFSTLEIQRTEQGDSAMYLCASSQSTGGGNQPQHFGDGTRLSIL.

This clonotype was found a few times. The V and J genes are TRBV4-2 and TRBJ2-5; 8 positions agree with TRBD2. The closer fit of TRBJ2-1 to the DNA end suggests the J call may be wrong. Germline assignment: CDR1 LGHNA and CDR2 YNFKEQ. The CDR3 length is 15 residues. The chain's CDR3 is CASSQGGGSKREQFF. The CDR3 nucleotides are TGTGCCAGCAGCCAAGGCGGGGGGTCGAAACGTGAGCAGTTCTTC.

V and J are TRBV11-2 and TRBJ2-5; perhaps TRBD2 as D (7 bases). V gave up 1 base and J gave up 1 base, with 13 bases separating them. Germline V lookup: CDR1 SGHAT, CDR2 FQNNGV. CDR3 length equals 16 residues. The CDR3 reads CASSLGVGGPQETQYF. CDR3 sequence (DNA): TGTGCCAGCAGCTTAGGGGTCGGGGGGCCCCAAGAGACCCAGTACTTC.

The gene calls are TRBV7-2 and TRBJ2-7; TRBD1 agrees at 9 bases. CDR3 length: 14 amino acids. The junction had 7 bases not matched to a gene; V was cut back by 4 bases and J by 6 bases. The germline V gene has CDR1 SGHTA and CDR2 FQGNSA. This chain's CDR3 is CASSYTGGRGEQYF. In nucleotides, the CDR3 is TGTGCCAGCAGCTATACAGGGGGCCGAGGCGAGCAGTACTTC.

This clonotype was observed a few times. V usage is TRBV10-3 and J usage is TRBJ2-7, with TRBD1 identical over 7 bases. CDR1 ENHRY and CDR2 SYGVKD come from the germline V gene. Trimming cost V 9 bases and J 4 bases; bases outside gene matches: 6. This CDR3 has 12 amino acids. The CDR3 DNA follows: TGTGCCATGTCCCGGGACAGTTACGAGCAGTACTTC. Protein: CAMSRDSYEQYF.

The CDR3 nucleotides are TGCAGCGTCGGACAGTCGGAGACCCAGTACTTC. It codes for CSVGQSETQYF. The V and J genes are TRBV29-1 and TRBJ2-5, with a possible D match to TRBD1 (6 bases). V was shortened by 6 bases and J by 5 bases, with 10 bases between the two germline ends. Germline V gives CDR1 SQVTM, CDR2 ANQGSEA. CDR3 length equals 11 residues.

This clonotype was seen more than once but under ten times. The chain has TRBV4-1 and TRBJ2-5; D is undetermined. V lost 2 bases to trimming and J lost 2 bases, with 12 bases between them. The CDR3 is made up of 15 amino acids. Germline-derived CDR1 and CDR2 are MGHRA and YSYEKL. CDR3 bases: TGCGCCAGCAGCCAATCTTTTAGCCTACAAGAGACCCAGTACTTC. This encodes CASSQSFSLQETQYF.

This chain joins TRBV6-6 and TRBJ1-3; tentative D call: TRBD1 (5 bases). The CDR3 contains 14 residues. From germline, CDR1 is MNHNY and CDR2 SVGAGI (reference sequence). Trimming took 0 bases from V and 15 from J, leaving 18 bases between them. In DNA, the CDR3 is TGTGCCAGCAGTTACTCGATCTTGGTCGGGGGGACATATTTT. Protein sequence: CASSYSILVGGTYF.

The CDR3 loop reads CASRDSEGRNTIYF. CDR3 DNA sequence: TGTGCCAGCAGGGACAGCGAAGGGAGGAACACCATATATTTT. The gene calls are TRBV28 and TRBJ1-3, with D possibly matching TRBD1 (6 bases). Germline V CDR1 and CDR2: MDHEN, SYDVKM. V was cut by 6 bases and J by 7 bases, with 16 bases left in between. The CDR3 runs to 14 residues.

This clonotype was found once. The chain joins TRBV14 to TRBJ2-7; a weak D match, TRBD2 (5 bases). CDR3 length: 15 residues. Germline CDR1 and CDR2: SGHDN and FVKESK. Trimming stripped 4 bases from V and 7 bases from J, with 20 bases between. The chain's CDR3 is CASSRILVTFQEQYF. DNA of the CDR3: TGTGCCAGCAGCCGTATACTAGTCACCTTCCAAGAGCAGTACTTC.

This chain links TRBV10-2 with TRBJ1-5; possibly TRBD1 for D (6 bases). V was clipped by 6 bases and J by 9 bases, with 21 bases between them. The CDR3 runs 15 residues. Germline V gene lookup returns CDR1 WSHSY and CDR2 SAAADI. This chain's CDR3 is CASSVAGDSGRPQHF. The CDR3 nucleotides are TGCGCCAGCAGCGTCGCAGGGGACTCGGGACGGCCCCAGCATTTT.

Remarks on this clonotype: A read error may account for a junction end that differs from germline. CDR3 loop: CSAYLTGGPFVF. CDR3 nucleotides: TGCAGTGCCTACCTGACGGGAGGGCCTTTCGTCTTC. The chain has TRBV20-1 and TRBJ2-5, with 8 bases aligning to TRBD2. This CDR3 has 12 amino acids. CDR1 is DFQATT and CDR2 is SNEGSKA in the germline V gene (reference sequence).

The rearrangement links TRBV6-5 to TRBJ2-5; unclear D gene. Germline V lookup: CDR1 MNHEY, CDR2 SVGAGI. The CDR3 is made up of 17 amino acids. Trimming removed 0 bases at V and 2 bases at J, with 16 bases between. The CDR3 loop is CASSYSKTLFGQETQYF. CDR3 nucleotide sequence: TGTGCCAGCAGTTACTCGAAGACCCTCTTTGGGCAAGAGACCCAGTACTTC.

This clonotype appeared a few times. The rearrangement joins TRBV4-3 to TRBJ1-4, with a possible D match to TRBD1 (5 bases). The CDR3 is 18 residues long. The germline V gene has CDR1 LGHNA and CDR2 YSLEER. Trimming pared 0 bases from V and 6 bases from J, leaving 20 bases between. In nucleotides, the CDR3 is TGCGCCAGCAGCCAAGAAGGAGGGGCTGGGCGGGAGTATGAAAAACTGTTTTTT. Amino acid sequence: CASSQEGGAGREYEKLFF.

The rearrangement joins TRBV5-1 to TRBJ1-4; a possible D gene is TRBD1 (5 bases). V shed 3 bases and J shed 4 bases, with 16 bases lying between them. CDR3 length: 16 residues. The germline V gene has CDR1 SGHRS and CDR2 YFSETQ. CDR3 nucleotide sequence: TGCGCCAGCAGCTGGAGATGGGGGACCGGTAATGAAAAACTGTTTTTT. Its protein is CASSWRWGTGNEKLFF.

This clonotype has only a few counts. The chain has TRBV27 and TRBJ2-6; a weak D match, TRBD2 (5 bases). The V gene lost 4 bases and the J gene lost 6 bases, with 10 bases spanning the gap. The length of the CDR3 is 14 residues. Germline-derived CDR1 and CDR2 are MNHEY and SMNVEV (reference sequence). The CDR3 is CASSWAGKANVLTF. The CDR3 region has the DNA TGTGCCAGCAGTTGGGCCGGGAAGGCCAACGTCCTGACTTTC.

This clonotype was recorded a few times. V and J are TRBV29-1 and TRBJ1-2; 9 nucleotides match TRBD1. J gave up 5 bases and V 5 bases, and 12 bases lay outside the gene matches. The germline V gene has CDR1 SQVTM and CDR2 ANQGSEA. The CDR3 has 15 amino acids. The CDR3 bases are TGCAGCGTTCCACAGGGGGCGCCGGCCTATTATGGCTACACCTTC. The encoded protein is CSVPQGAPAYYGYTF.

This clonotype was observed a few times. This chain uses TRBV7-9 with TRBJ1-2; D is perhaps TRBD1 (5 bases). Germline-derived CDR1 and CDR2 are SEHNR and FQNEAQ (reference sequence). V dropped 4 bases and J dropped 7 bases, with 16 bases sitting between them. The CDR3 runs 14 residues. The CDR3 loop is CASSSRDQEGGYTF. The CDR3 DNA reads TGTGCCAGCAGCTCACGGGACCAGGAGGGTGGCTACACCTTC.

This clonotype occurred a few times. The CDR3 loop reads CSASGWDTGELFF. The CDR3 bases are TGCAGCGCCTCGGGGTGGGACACCGGGGAGCTGTTTTTT. The rearrangement uses TRBV29-1 and TRBJ2-2; a weak D match, TRBD2 (5 bases). CDR3 length: 13 amino acids. The germline V and J ends were trimmed by 7 bases and 3 bases, with 12 bases remaining between them. Per germline, CDR1 SQVTM and CDR2 ANQGSEA.

The sample holds a few counts of this clonotype. The V call is TRBV7-2, the J call TRBJ2-1; D unresolved. The length of the CDR3 is 14 residues. With 5 bases removed from V and 0 bases from J, the gap between germline ends came to 8 bases. Germline-derived CDR1 and CDR2 are SGHTA and FQGNSA. The CDR3 DNA sequence: TGTGCCAGCAGCCGGGTGAGCTCCTACAATGAGCAGTTCTTC. It is translated as CASSRVSSYNEQFF.

This clonotype was counted only a few times. V is TRBV6-2 or TRBV6-3 and J is TRBJ1-4; D gene unclear. The CDR3 consists of 14 residues. Germline V gene sequence: CDR1 MNHEY, CDR2 SVGEGT. V gave up 7 bases and J gave up 0 bases, with 9 bases separating them. The CDR3 coding sequence is TGTGCCAGCACCCCGCGGACAACTAATGAAAAACTGTTTTTT. This codes for CASTPRTTNEKLFF.

In its sample, this clonotype was seen many times. The chain employs TRBV28 and TRBJ2-5, with 10 positions matching TRBD2. The CDR3 loop spans 15 amino acids. From germline, CDR1 is MDHEN and CDR2 SYDVKM. The ends lost 7 bases at V and 1 base at J; junction bases unmatched: 6. CDR3 in DNA: TGTGCCAGCAACCCTAGCGGGGGCCCCCAAGAGACCCAGTACTTC. Protein sequence: CASNPSGGPQETQYF.

This chain joins TRBV6-6 and TRBJ2-1; TRBD1 or TRBD2 may be the D gene (5 bases each). CDR1 MNHNY and CDR2 SVGAGI come from the germline V gene (reference sequence). V dropped 6 bases and J dropped 2 bases, with 17 bases sitting between them. This CDR3 has 16 amino acids. In DNA form, the CDR3 reads TGTGCCAGCAGCTTATCCGGGACGTTACCCTACAATGAGCAGTTCTTC. This encodes CASSLSGTLPYNEQFF.

J is TRBJ2-7 and V is TRBV4-3; no reliable D call. This CDR3 has 14 amino acids. The germline gives CDR1 LGHNA, CDR2 YSLEER. The V end was cut by 1 base, the J end by 0 bases, with 7 bases between. CDR3 loop: CASSQGAASYEQYF. CDR3 nucleotide sequence: TGCGCCAGCAGCCAAGGGGCTGCCTCCTACGAGCAGTACTTC.

There are a few counts of this clonotype. Relative to the germline gene, one junction end is altered; a read error may explain this. V usage is TRBV29-1 and J usage is TRBJ2-7; 7 positions match TRBD1. The CDR3 sequence is 13 residues long. The germline gives CDR1 SQVTM, CDR2 ANQGSEA. In DNA, the CDR3 is TGCAGCGTTGTACGGGACAGCTCCTACGAGCGGTACTTC. Amino acid sequence: CSVVRDSSYERYF.